Following are 13 T cell receptor beta chains from one sample sequenced in a study of blood T cell repertoires in COVID-19. TCRdb keeps only in-frame clones here, not all; method: immunoSEQ multiplex PCR. The table includes roughly 35,000 clones, 65% to 85% detected once. Material for sequencing was peripheral blood. The receptors were sampled from a man at least 80 years old with active or convalescent COVID-19.

The genes are TRBV5-1 and TRBJ1-4, with D maybe TRBD1 (5 bases). The CDR3 is 15 residues long. V was pared by 0 bases and J by 3 bases, with 9 bases between. Germline CDR1 SGHRS, CDR2 YFSETQ. The CDR3 spells CASSLEGLSNEKLFF. The CDR3 DNA reads TGCGCCAGCAGCTTGGAGGGGTTGTCTAATGAAAAACTGTTTTTT.

J is TRBJ1-1 and V is TRBV11-2, with D possibly TRBD1 on 6 matching bases. Germline assignment: CDR1 SGHAT and CDR2 FQNNGV. This CDR3 comprises 12 residues. The V end was cut by 0 bases, the J end by 9 bases, with 8 bases between. The chain's CDR3 is CASSLDRGQAFF. The CDR3 DNA is TGTGCCAGCAGCTTAGACAGGGGACAAGCTTTCTTT.

The gene calls are TRBV7-6 and TRBJ2-7; TRBD1 might be the D (6 bases). The CDR3 is 14 amino acids. With 3 bases removed from V and 0 bases from J, the gap between germline ends came to 9 bases. The germline V gene has CDR1 SGHVS and CDR2 FNYEAQ. The CDR3 DNA reads TGTGCCAGCAGCTTCTCGGACAGCTCCTACGAGCAGTACTTC. As protein: CASSFSDSSYEQYF.

The chain uses TRBV7-9 and TRBJ2-7, with TRBD2 identical over 8 bases. Trimming cost V 1 base and J 5 bases; bases outside gene matches: 4. The CDR3 has 14 amino acids. Per the germline V gene, CDR1 is SEHNR and CDR2 is FQNEAQ (reference sequence). This chain's CDR3 is CASSLGGAGDEQYF. As DNA, the CDR3 is TGTGCCAGCAGCTTAGGTGGAGCGGGAGACGAGCAGTACTTC.

The rearrangement uses TRBV5-4 and TRBJ1-1; 8 nucleotides agree with TRBD1. Unmatched junction bases numbered 3, after V lost 2 bases and J lost 0 bases. Germline CDR1 is SGHNT and CDR2 is YYREEE (reference sequence). This CDR3 is 15 amino acids long. The CDR3 nucleotides are TGTGCCAGCAGCTTTGGGACAGGAATGAACACTGAAGCTTTCTTT. Translation: CASSFGTGMNTEAFF.

This chain uses TRBV5-6 with TRBJ2-7, with D maybe TRBD2 (6 bases). The CDR3 contains 19 residues. Trimming left V 4 bases short and J 3 bases short, with 29 bases between. Germline V gives CDR1 SGHDT, CDR2 YYEEEE. In DNA form, the CDR3 reads TGTGCCAGCAGCCCTCTAACGGGAGCCTTCACGTCTTTTAACTACGAGCAGTACTTC. Translating it yields CASSPLTGAFTSFNYEQYF.

This chain uses TRBV2 with TRBJ1-5, with 7 nucleotides matching TRBD1. Germline values: CDR1 SNHLY, CDR2 FYNNEI. The length of the CDR3 is 16 residues. J gave up 5 bases and V 2 bases, and 9 bases lay outside the gene matches. Written as DNA, the CDR3 is TGTGCCAGCAGTGAAAACAGGGGAGCGGATTATCAGCCCCAGCATTTT. Its translation: CASSENRGADYQPQHF.

This clone was picked up one time. This chain links TRBV19 with TRBJ2-1; TRBD1 matches at 10 bases. J was trimmed by 4 bases and V by 5 bases; bases with no gene match: 8. CDR3 length: 16 residues. In germline, CDR1 is LNHDA, CDR2 SQIVND (reference sequence). As DNA, the CDR3 is TGTGCCAGTAGTCCCACGGGACAGGGGAATTACAATGAGCAGTTCTTC. It yields the protein CASSPTGQGNYNEQFF.

The rearrangement joins TRBV7-2 to TRBJ1-3, with 7 nucleotides matching TRBD1. The CDR3 is 17 residues long. CDR1 is SGHTA, CDR2 FQGNSA, per germline. V shed 5 bases and J 3 bases; nucleotides not matched to a gene: 13. The CDR3: CASSPQDRLTFGNTIYF. The CDR3 DNA reads as TGTGCCAGCAGCCCTCAGGACAGGTTGACGTTTGGAAACACCATATATTTT.

The chain uses TRBV9 and TRBJ2-2; tentative D call: TRBD2 (8 bases). Germline V gene lookup returns CDR1 SGDLS and CDR2 YYNGEE. The CDR3 covers 16 residues. The V end was cut by 4 bases, the J end by 3 bases, with 16 bases between. CDR3 coding DNA: TGTGCCAGCAGCCCCAGGGGGGGACTAGACACCGGGGAGCTGTTTTTT. It is translated as CASSPRGGLDTGELFF.

The chain couples TRBV6-6 to TRBJ1-1; D possibly corresponds to TRBD1 (5 bases). The CDR3 extends over 14 amino acids. The V gene's germline CDR1 is MNHNY and CDR2 SVGAGI (reference sequence). Trimming removed 5 bases from V and 1 base from J, with 11 bases in between. CDR3 coding DNA: TGTGCCAGCAGTAACGGCGGGGCGAACACTGAAGCTTTCTTT. This gives the protein CASSNGGANTEAFF.

The J gene is TRBJ2-3, the V gene TRBV7-9, with D maybe TRBD1 (6 bases). V dropped 5 bases and J dropped 4 bases, with 22 bases sitting between them. Germline V gene sequence: CDR1 SEHNR, CDR2 FQNEAQ (reference sequence). The CDR3 is made up of 17 amino acids. CDR3 amino acids: CASSPPRGRGEADTQYF. The CDR3 bases are TGTGCCAGCAGCCCCCCCCGGGGCAGGGGCGAGGCAGATACGCAGTATTTT. The full variable domain, in which reference TRBV7-9 and TRBJ2-3 provide the parts outside the CDR3, is DTGVSQNPRHKITKRGQNVTFRCDPISEHNRLYWYRQTLGQGPEFLTYFQNEAQLEKSRLLSDRFSAERPKGSFSTLEIQRTEQGDSAMYLCASSPPRGRGEADTQYFGPGTRLTVL.

This clone has a handful of counts. V is TRBV7-2 and J is TRBJ1-2; 8 bases agree with TRBD1. Germline CDR1 SGHTA, CDR2 FQGNSA. The length of the CDR3 is 15 residues. With 3 bases clipped from V and 8 bases from J, the junction kept 11 bases outside the gene matches. This CDR3 reads CASSLERQGAGGYTF. Here the CDR3 DNA reads TGTGCCAGCAGCTTGGAGCGCCAGGGGGCTGGAGGCTACACCTTC.